This T cell receptor (beta chain) was identified during a study of blood T cell repertoires in COVID-19 (dated by TCRdb to 2020 to 2021). For the wider study: The collaborator samples originated in the United States, Italy and Spain and spanned the acute and convalescent phases of COVID-19. The material from the prospective study consisted of cDNA or gDNA derived from T cells, B-cell-depleted T cells, or PBMCs. The dataset comprised deeply sampled blood TCRbeta repertoires from subjects exposed to, actively infected with, or recovered from COVID-19. The repertoires were released in a freely available public database meant as a resource for research on the immune response to SARS-CoV-2. The samples were drawn from two sources: the first 160 participants of the ongoing ImmuneRACE study, and 950 to 1,500 subjects contributed by 6 global collaborators. Sample metadata almost always included a de-identified subject ID, COVID-19 status, age in years and sex. Where HLA class I and class II types were available, the types were taken from metadata supplied by the sample provider, not from assay-based typing. General findings and caveats noted by the study authors: The amount of clinical and demographic metadata varied by source and participant and was provided uncurated.

With regard to this clone: The antigen it recognizes is unknown. There are no base qualities to consult, and no much larger clone falls within one base.

Samples from volunteer blood donors who had recovered from COVID-19 were contributed by a second Seattle source. Collaborating institutions collected whole blood in K2EDTA tubes following their own protocols. For TCRbeta analysis, collaborator samples were shipped as frozen whole blood, as isolated PBMCs, or as DNA extracted from either sample type. TCRbeta CDR3 regions were amplified from genomic DNA by means of the immunoSEQ Assay, a bias-controlled multiplex PCR. Per the authors' processing: The number of nucleated cells in each sample was estimated by amplification of reference gene primers within the assay. Sequence reads were collapsed and filtered to measure the absolute abundance of every unique TCRbeta CDR3 rearrangement. For each sample, productive Simpson clonality was calculated as the square root of Simpson's diversity index over productive rearrangements. Entries here come from immuneACCESS through TCRdb and include only in-frame sequences with V and J called. Some clones fail to appear in such tables; in the studies checked, an unresolved V gene covers under half of the shortfall, and the cause of the remainder is unknown. V and J calls plus clone size are reproduced from that table; the DNA served to infer D and trimming. A total of a few hundred thousand clones appear in this sample, 80% to 90% of them only once. The ten biggest clones cover 5.5% to 8% of the sample.

The germline V gene gives CDR1 as SGHAT and CDR2 as FQNNGV. Trimming takes 5 bases off V and 5 bases off J; junction bases not matched to a gene: 8. From its cysteine to its phenylalanine, the CDR3 spans 15 amino acids. The sequence is cut down to CDR3 DNA, 45 bases in frame from base 1. The sequence derives from a man between 60 and 75 years old who had recovered from COVID-19. The chain uses TRBV11-2 and TRBJ2-2; 7 of the junction bases match TRBD1. Sequencing was carried out using peripheral blood. The DNA sequence is as follows: TGTGCCAGCAGCCCTCGGAAACAGGGGACCGGGGAGCTGTTTTTT. This encodes CASSPRKQGTGELFF.